The clone carrying this TCR beta chain was seen a single time. The sample originates from a study of cytomegalovirus exposure and HLA in healthy donors. Study background: Within the Caucasian-associated ancestry cluster were more than 75% of the 350 to 400 genotyped donors.

CDR3 size: 13 residues. Trimming stripped 2 bases from V and 10 bases from J, with 14 bases between. Germline CDR1 MNHEY, CDR2 SVGAGI. This PCR relied on a set of 60 Vbeta primers and 13 Jbeta primers. TCRdb keeps only in-frame clones here, not all; method: immunoSEQ multiplex PCR. The data contain 90,000 to 120,000 clones, 65% to 80% of them singletons. The specimen sequenced was PBMCs. The receptor's source is a female donor in good health and CMV-seropositive. The chain recombines TRBV6-5 with TRBJ1-1; weak D call: TRBD1 (6 bases). The CDR3 loop is CASSYGGRSIAFF. In DNA form, the CDR3 reads TGTGCCAGCAGTTACGGGGGCCGTTCTATAGCTTTCTTT.